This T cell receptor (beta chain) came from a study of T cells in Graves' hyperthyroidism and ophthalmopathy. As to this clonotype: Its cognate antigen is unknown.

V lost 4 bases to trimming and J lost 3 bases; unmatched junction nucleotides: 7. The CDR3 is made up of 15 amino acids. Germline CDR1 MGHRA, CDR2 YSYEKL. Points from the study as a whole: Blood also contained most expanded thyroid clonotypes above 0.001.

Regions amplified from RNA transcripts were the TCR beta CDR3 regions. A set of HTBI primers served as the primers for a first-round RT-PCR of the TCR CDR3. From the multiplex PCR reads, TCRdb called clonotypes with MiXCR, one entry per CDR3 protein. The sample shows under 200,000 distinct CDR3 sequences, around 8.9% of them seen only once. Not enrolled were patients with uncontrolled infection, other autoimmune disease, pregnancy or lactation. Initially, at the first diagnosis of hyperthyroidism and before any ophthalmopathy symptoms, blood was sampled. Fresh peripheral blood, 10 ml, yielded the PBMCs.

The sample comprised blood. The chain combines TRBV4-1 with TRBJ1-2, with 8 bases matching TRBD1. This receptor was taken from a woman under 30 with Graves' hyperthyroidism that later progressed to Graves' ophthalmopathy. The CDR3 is CASSLRQGRDYGYTF. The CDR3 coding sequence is TGCGCCAGCAGCCTAAGACAGGGGCGGGACTATGGCTACACCTTC.